The 23 T cell receptor beta chains in this list originate from one sample, sequenced in a study of regulatory T cells in long-lasting Graves disease. Investigators prepared the TCR beta libraries by applying iRepertoire HTBI primers and Arm-PCR of CDR3 regions. TCRdb reprocessed the multiplex PCR reads via MiXCR and lists one record per CDR3 protein. This table holds about 370,000 distinct CDR3 sequences, 15% to 19% found once. The time point denotes: newly diagnosed GD, antithyroid drugs for less than 3 months. Generation of the TCR library employed RNA extracted from PBMCs. This material consisted of peripheral blood mononuclear cells (PBMCs), taken at new diagnosis, from a patient treated with antithyroid drugs. These receptors were collected from a female donor with Graves disease.

This chain connects TRBV20-1 to TRBJ2-7; TRBD2 agrees at 9 bases. V lost 5 bases to trimming and J lost 7 bases; unmatched junction nucleotides: 21. This CDR3 contains 17 residues. CDR1 is DFQATT, CDR2 SNEGSKA, per germline (reference sequence). CDR3 sequence reads: CSAAQGSGSRRPWEQYF. CDR3 nucleotides: TGCAGTGCTGCCCAGGGTAGCGGGAGCCGGCGCCCATGGGAGCAGTACTTC.

The table lists this clonotype with many counts. The V gene is TRBV20-1, the J gene TRBJ1-1; 9 bases fit TRBD1. J lost 4 bases, V lost 3 bases, and 3 bases had no gene match. The germline CDR1 and CDR2 sequences are DFQATT and SNEGSKA (reference sequence). This CDR3 is 13 amino acids long. CDR3 sequence reads: CSARDRGGTEAFF. CDR3 DNA: TGCAGTGCTAGGGACAGGGGTGGCACTGAAGCTTTCTTT.

With respect to this clonotype: At one end, the junction sequence differs from germline, possibly due to a read error. The J gene is TRBJ2-4, the V gene TRBV20-1, with D possibly being TRBD1 (6 bases). Germline V lookup: CDR1 DFQATT, CDR2 SNEGSKA (reference sequence). There are 12 residues in the CDR3. CDR3 protein: CSARDRDNEQLF. CDR3 bases: TGCAGTGCTAGAGATCGGGACAATGAGCAGCTCTTC.

This clonotype was seen a handful of times. The gene calls are TRBV4-1 and TRBJ1-5; D unresolved. The CDR3 contains 13 residues. The V and J ends lost 5 bases and 5 bases respectively, with 10 bases between them. Germline CDR1 reads MGHRA; CDR2 reads YSYEKL. CDR3 amino acids: CASSEEHDQPQHF. The DNA of the CDR3 is TGCGCCAGCAGCGAGGAGCACGATCAGCCCCAGCATTTT.

The chain couples TRBV28 to TRBJ1-5; 8 nucleotides line up with TRBD1. With 7 bases clipped from V and 4 bases from J, the junction kept 9 bases outside the gene matches. Germline V gene lookup returns CDR1 MDHEN and CDR2 SYDVKM. The CDR3 runs 15 residues. Here the CDR3 reads CASIEGQGLNQPQHF. DNA of the CDR3: TGTGCCAGCATCGAAGGACAGGGCCTAAATCAGCCCCAGCATTTT.

This clonotype showed up many times. The chain couples TRBV7-3 to TRBJ2-1, with 10 bases matching TRBD2. Germline CDR1 is SGHTA and CDR2 is FQGTGA. The CDR3 extends over 15 amino acids. Trimming cost V 5 bases and J 8 bases; bases outside gene matches: 9. The CDR3 here is CASSRGLAGVDEQFF. CDR3 nucleotide sequence: TGTGCCAGCAGCCGGGGGCTAGCGGGAGTAGATGAGCAGTTCTTC.

At least ten counts were recorded for this clonotype. The gene calls are TRBV7-9 and TRBJ1-5, with D tentatively TRBD1 (5 bases). V lost 0 bases and J lost 1, with 7 bases in between. There are 15 residues in the CDR3. Germline CDR1 is SEHNR and CDR2 is FQNEAQ (reference sequence). The CDR3, as DNA: TGTGCCAGCAGCTTAGCGGGACTAAGCAATCAGCCCCAGCATTTT. The encoded protein is CASSLAGLSNQPQHF.

This clonotype came up many times. The rearrangement joins TRBV20-1 to TRBJ2-4; possibly TRBD2 for D (5 bases). With 4 bases removed from V and 8 bases from J, the gap between germline ends came to 21 bases. This CDR3 is built from 15 residues. CDR1 and CDR2 from the germline V gene are DFQATT and SNEGSKA (reference sequence). The CDR3 sequence: CSAIVAQTSRDIQYF. CDR3 in DNA: TGCAGTGCTATAGTGGCCCAAACATCGAGGGACATTCAGTACTTC.

On this clonotype: This may be a read error, as it is one base from a much larger clone. This rearrangement joins TRBV6-2 or TRBV6-3 to TRBJ2-3; D is undetermined. Per germline, CDR1 MNHEY and CDR2 SVGEGT. The CDR3 has 18 amino acids. Trimming left V 5 bases short and J 0 bases short, with 21 bases between. CDR3 residues: CASSDPPRTKDSTDTQYF. In nucleotides, the CDR3 is TGTGCCAGCAGTGACCCCCCCCGAACCAAAGATAGCACAGATACGCAGTATTTT.

This clonotype was observed at least ten times. The rearrangement links TRBV3-1 to TRBJ1-5; 8 positions agree with TRBD1. The ends lost 0 bases at V and 4 bases at J; junction bases unmatched: 2. Germline CDR1 is LGHDT and CDR2 is YNNKEL (reference sequence). This CDR3 contains 15 residues. The CDR3 DNA reads TGTGCCAGCAGCCAAGATACAGGGGGGAATCAGCCCCAGCATTTT. It encodes CASSQDTGGNQPQHF.

In its sample, this clonotype was seen many times. The chain joins TRBV20-1 to TRBJ2-3; 10 bases align to TRBD2. The length of the CDR3 is 17 residues. Trimming took 3 bases from V and 5 from J; bases not matched to a gene: 14. Germline V gives CDR1 DFQATT, CDR2 SNEGSKA (reference sequence). In DNA form, the CDR3 reads TGCAGTGCTAGTGGTCTAGCGGGGGACCCGGGTGGAGATACGCAGTATTTT. This translates into CSASGLAGDPGGDTQYF.

This clonotype has at least ten counts. This sequence joins TRBV27 and TRBJ2-7; TRBD2 agrees at 8 bases. Germline V gives CDR1 MNHEY, CDR2 SMNVEV (reference sequence). Losses at the gene ends were 6 bases for V and 2 bases for J; bases not matched to a gene: 12. The CDR3 length is 16 residues. Here the CDR3 reads CASRRASGSETYEQYF. The CDR3 DNA reads TGTGCCAGCAGACGTGCTAGCGGGTCTGAAACCTACGAGCAGTACTTC.

V usage is TRBV20-1 and J usage is TRBJ2-7, with 8 nucleotides matching TRBD2. Germline CDR1 DFQATT, CDR2 SNEGSKA (reference sequence). The V segment lost 0 bases and the J segment 3 bases; nucleotides outside the gene matches: 16. The CDR3 spans 18 residues. The CDR3, as DNA: TGCAGTGCTAGAGATCCCACAGGGAGACGGGGGGGGAACTACGAGCAGTACTTC. This sequence encodes CSARDPTGRRGGNYEQYF.

This clonotype has more than one count but fewer than ten. This chain uses TRBV12-5 with TRBJ2-7; D gene ambiguous. Per germline, CDR1 LGHNT and CDR2 FRNRAP. V dropped 1 base and J dropped 2 bases, with 3 bases sitting between them. The CDR3 runs 12 residues. The CDR3 nucleotides read TGTGCTAGTGGTTTGGGACCCTACGAGCAGTACTTC. Translated, it gives CASGLGPYEQYF. The full variable domain, in which reference TRBV12-5 and TRBJ2-7 provide the parts outside the CDR3, is DARVTQTPRHKVTEMGQEVTMRCQPILGHNTVFWYRQTMMQGLELLAYFRNRAPLDDSGMPKDRFSAEMPDATLATLKIQPSEPRDSAVYFCASGLGPYEQYFGPGTRLTVT.

This clonotype occurred a few times. The rearrangement uses TRBV7-9 and TRBJ2-2; weak D call: TRBD1 (5 bases). This CDR3 contains 18 residues. Germline CDR1 SEHNR, CDR2 FQNEAQ (reference sequence). The ends were cut back, 4 bases at V and 1 base at J, with 19 bases in the middle. The CDR3 protein is CASSYRIQAYRNTGELFF. DNA for the CDR3: TGTGCCAGCAGCTACAGGATACAGGCCTACCGGAACACCGGGGAGCTGTTTTTT.

This sequence joins TRBV27 and TRBJ1-3; no clear D. Germline-derived CDR1 and CDR2 are MNHEY and SMNVEV (reference sequence). V was pared by 6 bases and J by 3 bases, with 12 bases between. The CDR3 has 14 amino acids. CDR3: CASSPGGIGNTIYF. The CDR3 nucleotides are TGTGCCAGCAGCCCAGGAGGGATTGGAAACACCATATATTTT.

This clonotype was counted at least ten times. The rearrangement uses TRBV28 and TRBJ2-1; 9 bases line up with TRBD1. The germline V gene has CDR1 MDHEN and CDR2 SYDVKM. V trimming: 5 bases; J trimming: 0 bases; junction bases outside the gene matches: 5. This CDR3 spans 16 amino acids. CDR3 bases: TGTGCCAGCAGTCCATGGACAGGGGTCTCCTACAATGAGCAGTTCTTC. Protein sequence: CASSPWTGVSYNEQFF.

The chain is built from TRBV20-1 and TRBJ2-3; either TRBD1 or TRBD2 may supply D (6 bases each). CDR1 is DFQATT and CDR2 is SNEGSKA in the germline V gene (reference sequence). The CDR3 is 17 residues long. Trimming shortened V by 0 bases and J by 4 bases, and 20 bases separated the two germline ends. The CDR3 DNA is TGCAGTGCTAGAGATAGGACCGGGTGGGGGGCCGCAGATACGCAGTATTTT. Translating it yields CSARDRTGWGAADTQYF.

This clonotype was detected only a few times. A much larger clone differs from this one at a single base, so this may be a read error. This chain links TRBV29-1 with TRBJ2-7; D might be TRBD1 or TRBD2, each matching 5 bases. Germline-derived CDR1 and CDR2 are SQVTM and ANQGSEA. This CDR3 is built from 11 residues. The CDR3 coding sequence is TGCAGCGTGACTGGGACCTACGAGCGGTACTTC. It encodes CSVTGTYERYF.

This clonotype was observed at least ten times. One end of the junction fails to match germline, which may point to a read error. V usage is TRBV7-2 and J usage is TRBJ2-3; 7 nucleotides align to TRBD2. This CDR3 is 17 amino acids long. Germline assignment: CDR1 SGHTA and CDR2 FQGNSA. The CDR3 loop is CASSLGLAASTTDTQYF. Written as DNA, the CDR3 is TGCGCCAGCAGCTTGGGGCTAGCGGCCTCGACGACAGATACGCAGTATTTT.

This clonotype has a handful of counts. J is TRBJ2-1 and V is TRBV20-1, with 9 bases aligning to TRBD1. Per the germline V gene, CDR1 is DFQATT and CDR2 is SNEGSKA (reference sequence). The CDR3 consists of 13 residues. Trimming at V came to 5 bases and at J to 8 bases, leaving 7 bases not matched to a gene. The chain's CDR3 is CSASGTGFYEQFF. The DNA of the CDR3 is TGCAGTGCTTCCGGGACAGGGTTTTATGAGCAGTTCTTC.

The CDR3 here is CASSQGSYNSPLHF. The CDR3 DNA reads as TGTGCCAGCAGCCAAGGGTCCTATAATTCACCCCTCCACTTT. The V gene is TRBV25-1, the J gene TRBJ1-6, with D hard to call. The CDR3 runs to 14 residues. Trimming removed 6 bases at V and 1 base at J, with 7 bases between. Germline CDR1 reads MGHDK; CDR2 reads SYGVNS. Full variable domain (remainder filled in from reference TRBV25-1 and TRBJ1-6): EADIYQTPRYLVIGTGKKITLECSQTMGHDKMYWYQQDPGMELHLIHYSYGVNSTEKGDLSSESTVSRIRTEHFPLTLESARPSHTSQYLCASSQGSYNSPLHFGNGTRLTVT.

This clonotype was recorded many times. J is TRBJ1-2 and V is TRBV12-3 or TRBV12-4, with a tentative D call TRBD1 (5 bases). The CDR3 is 14 amino acids. Deletions cut 3 bases from V and 3 bases from J, with 11 bases between. CDR3 coding DNA: TGTGCCAGCAGTTTGGGGGGTACGGACTATGGCTACACCTTC. It specifies CASSLGGTDYGYTF.